A selection of T cell receptor beta chains follows, all from one sample in a study of identical twins. TCRdb fed the 5' RACE reads into MiXCR, producing one record per CDR3 protein. The sample shows fewer than 800,000 distinct CDR3 sequences, less than 9% of them seen only once. The same specimen was also included in a second study, on yellow fever vaccine responses in identical twins.

The sequenced sample consisted of PBMCs. These receptors were collected from a woman under 30 in good health. Both conserved end residues are part of each CDR3. Each record gives: J gene, V gene, clone size, D gene, CDR3 DNA, CDR3 protein. A D gene is named only where the DNA matches it firmly. A clone size is listed for some rows: how often the clone was seen (once, few, many), or a class if it is expanded.

J gene: TRBJ2-3; V gene: TRBV6-5; clone size: -; D gene: -; CDR3 DNA: TGTGCCAGCAGTTACACAGGACAGCACACAGATACGCAGTATTTT; CDR3 protein: CASSYTGQHTDTQYF
J gene: TRBJ1-6; V gene: TRBV18; clone size: few; D gene: -; CDR3 DNA: TGTGCCAGCTCACCAACCCCGGGGAATTCACCCCTCCACTTT; CDR3 protein: CASSPTPGNSPLHF
J gene: TRBJ2-1; V gene: TRBV29-1; clone size: few; D gene: -; CDR3 DNA: TGCAGCGTTGAACCGATCAATGAGCAGTTCTTC; CDR3 protein: CSVEPINEQFF
J gene: TRBJ2-1; V gene: TRBV28; clone size: -; D gene: TRBD1; CDR3 DNA: TGTGCCAGCAACCCGGGACAGGTTTCCTACAATGAGCAGTTCTTC; CDR3 protein: CASNPGQVSYNEQFF
J gene: TRBJ2-1; V gene: TRBV5-1; clone size: many; D gene: -; CDR3 DNA: TGCGCCAGCAGCTTGGAATACAGCGGCAATGAGCAGTTCTTC; CDR3 protein: CASSLEYSGNEQFF
J gene: TRBJ1-1; V gene: TRBV6-5; clone size: few; D gene: -; CDR3 DNA: TGTGCCAGCAGTTATTTTACGAACACTGAAGCTTTCTTT; CDR3 protein: CASSYFTNTEAFF
J gene: TRBJ2-1; V gene: TRBV6-1; clone size: few; D gene: TRBD1; CDR3 DNA: TGTGCCAGCAGTGAAGCATGGGACAGGAAGGATGAGCAGTTCTTC; CDR3 protein: CASSEAWDRKDEQFF
J gene: TRBJ2-2; V gene: TRBV7-2; clone size: -; D gene: TRBD2; CDR3 DNA: TGTGCCAGCAGCTTAGTGGTGGGACTAGCGCGAACCGGGGAGCTGTTTTTT; CDR3 protein: CASSLVVGLARTGELFF
J gene: TRBJ2-3; V gene: TRBV20-1; clone size: many; D gene: TRBD2; CDR3 DNA: TGCAGTGCTAGGGTGGCGGGAGGACCCACAGATACGCAGTATTTT; CDR3 protein: CSARVAGGPTDTQYF
J gene: TRBJ2-1; V gene: TRBV27; clone size: many; D gene: TRBD2; CDR3 DNA: TGTGCCAGCAGTTTATTTGGCGGGGGGCCAAATGATGAGCAGTTCTTC; CDR3 protein: CASSLFGGGPNDEQFF
J gene: TRBJ2-1; V gene: TRBV28; clone size: -; D gene: TRBD2; CDR3 DNA: TGTGCCAGCTCTAGCGGGAGATGGAGTGAGCAGTTCTTC; CDR3 protein: CASSSGRWSEQFF
J gene: TRBJ2-7; V gene: TRBV6-2/TRBV6-3; clone size: -; D gene: TRBD2; CDR3 DNA: TGTGCCAGCAGTTACAGGTTGGGCGGGAGGAGCTCCTACGAGCAGTACTTC; CDR3 protein: CASSYRLGGRSSYEQYF
J gene: TRBJ2-1; V gene: TRBV29-1; clone size: few; D gene: TRBD2; CDR3 DNA: TGCAGTTTAGCGGGAGAACCCTACAATGAGCAGTTCTTC; CDR3 protein: CSLAGEPYNEQFF
J gene: TRBJ1-2; V gene: TRBV5-1; clone size: few; D gene: -; CDR3 DNA: TGCGCCAGCAGCCAAGAAGGAGACTATGGCTACACCTTC; CDR3 protein: CASSQEGDYGYTF
J gene: TRBJ2-5; V gene: TRBV29-1; clone size: -; D gene: -; CDR3 DNA: TGCAGCGTTGAAGTATCGGGGACACCCGAAGAGACCCAGTACTTC; CDR3 protein: CSVEVSGTPEETQYF
J gene: TRBJ1-1; V gene: TRBV5-1; clone size: many; D gene: -; CDR3 DNA: TGCGCCAGCAGCTTGAATGAGTACACTGAAGCTTTCTTT; CDR3 protein: CASSLNEYTEAFF
J gene: TRBJ1-5; V gene: TRBV14; clone size: many; D gene: -; CDR3 DNA: TGTGCCACTTACAGGGCCCGGGATCAGCCCCAGCATTTT; CDR3 protein: CATYRARDQPQHF
J gene: TRBJ2-7; V gene: TRBV2; clone size: few; D gene: TRBD2; CDR3 DNA: TGTGCCAGTTGGGCCGGGACTAGCGGTTACGAGCAGTACTTC; CDR3 protein: CASWAGTSGYEQYF
J gene: TRBJ2-7; V gene: TRBV28; clone size: many; D gene: TRBD1; CDR3 DNA: TGTGCCAGCAGCCAATACCAGGGGGACAACGAGCAGTACTTC; CDR3 protein: CASSQYQGDNEQYF
J gene: TRBJ2-7; V gene: TRBV20-1; clone size: many; D gene: TRBD2; CDR3 DNA: TGCAGTGTAGCGGGCCGGTACGAAGGGCAGTACTTC; CDR3 protein: CSVAGRYEGQYF
J gene: TRBJ2-1; V gene: TRBV24-1; clone size: -; D gene: -; CDR3 DNA: TGTGCCACAGGGGGGGGAGGGTACAATGAGCAGTTCTTC; CDR3 protein: CATGGGGYNEQFF
J gene: TRBJ2-5; V gene: TRBV2; clone size: -; D gene: -; CDR3 DNA: TGTGCCAGCAGTGAAGCCCACAAAGCCCAAGAGACCCAGTACTTC; CDR3 protein: CASSEAHKAQETQYF
J gene: TRBJ2-1; V gene: TRBV2; clone size: -; D gene: -; CDR3 DNA: TGTGCCAGCCAGGTGGAGATGTATATCTCCTACAATGAGCAGTTCTTC; CDR3 protein: CASQVEMYISYNEQFF
J gene: TRBJ2-2; V gene: TRBV19; clone size: few; D gene: -; CDR3 DNA: TGTGCCAGTAGTATTTGGGCCGGGACCAACACCGGGGAGCTGTTTTTT; CDR3 protein: CASSIWAGTNTGELFF
J gene: TRBJ2-1; V gene: TRBV10-1; clone size: few; D gene: TRBD1; CDR3 DNA: TGCGCCAGCTCTGAGTCTTCGAGGTGGGGGACAGGGAACAATGAGCAGTTCTTC; CDR3 protein: CASSESSRWGTGNNEQFF
J gene: TRBJ2-4; V gene: TRBV11-1; clone size: few; D gene: TRBD2; CDR3 DNA: TGTGCCAGCGGGGAACGTATCAGCGGGGGCCCACTAGCCAAAAACATTCAGTACTTC; CDR3 protein: CASGERISGGPLAKNIQYF